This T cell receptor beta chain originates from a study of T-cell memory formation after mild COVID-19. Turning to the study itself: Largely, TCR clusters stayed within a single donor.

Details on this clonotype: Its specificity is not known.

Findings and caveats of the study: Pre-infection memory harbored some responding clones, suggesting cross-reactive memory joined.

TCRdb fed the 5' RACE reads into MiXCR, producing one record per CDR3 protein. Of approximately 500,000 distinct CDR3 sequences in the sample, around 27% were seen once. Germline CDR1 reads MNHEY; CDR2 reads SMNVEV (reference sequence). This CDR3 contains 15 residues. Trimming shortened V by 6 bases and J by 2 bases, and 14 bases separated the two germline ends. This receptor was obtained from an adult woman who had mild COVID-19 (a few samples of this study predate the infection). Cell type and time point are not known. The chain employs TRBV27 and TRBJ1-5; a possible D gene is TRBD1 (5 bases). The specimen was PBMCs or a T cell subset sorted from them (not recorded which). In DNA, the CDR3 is TGTGCCAGCAGCCCTGGGGGTTTTGGCAATCAGCCCCAGCATTTT. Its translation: CASSPGGFGNQPQHF.